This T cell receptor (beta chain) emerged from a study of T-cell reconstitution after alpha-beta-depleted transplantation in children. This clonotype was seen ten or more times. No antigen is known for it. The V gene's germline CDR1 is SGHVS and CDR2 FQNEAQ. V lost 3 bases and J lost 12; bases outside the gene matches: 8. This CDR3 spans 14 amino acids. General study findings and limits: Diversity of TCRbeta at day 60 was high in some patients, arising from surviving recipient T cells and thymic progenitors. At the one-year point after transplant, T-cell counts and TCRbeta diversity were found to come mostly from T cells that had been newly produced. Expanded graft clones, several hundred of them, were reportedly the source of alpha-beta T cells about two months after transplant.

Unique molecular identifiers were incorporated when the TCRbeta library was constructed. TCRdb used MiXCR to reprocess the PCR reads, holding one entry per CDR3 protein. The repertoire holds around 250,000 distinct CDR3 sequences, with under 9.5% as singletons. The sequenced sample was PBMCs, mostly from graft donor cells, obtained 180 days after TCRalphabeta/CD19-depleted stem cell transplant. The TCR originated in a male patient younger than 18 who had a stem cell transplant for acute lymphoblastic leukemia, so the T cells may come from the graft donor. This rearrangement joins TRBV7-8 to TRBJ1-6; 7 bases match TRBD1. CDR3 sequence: CASSLTQGFLPLHF. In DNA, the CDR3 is TGTGCCAGCAGCTTGACACAGGGGTTTTTACCCCTCCACTTT.